These T cell receptor beta chains were read from a single sample in a study of beta chain features in type 1 diabetes. Data came from immunoSEQ multiplex PCR; TCRdb stores just in-frame clones and leaves some out. Seen here are about 360,000 clones, roughly an eighth observed once, and the top ten hold roughly 0.017%. Sequencing input: naive CD4+ T cells from blood. The receptor set was obtained from a man between 18 and 35 years old in good health. Both conserved end residues are part of each CDR3. Size is omitted from some rows. Given values are once, few, many or a class for expanded clones.

clone size | J gene | V gene | CDR3 protein
- | TRBJ1-2 | TRBV7-2 | CASSRRDSWYGYTF
few | TRBJ2-1 | TRBV7-9 | CASSLTGVGKDEQFF
- | TRBJ1-2 | TRBV9 | CASRTAGRLDGYTF
- | TRBJ2-5 | TRBV9 | CASSVAGIEETQYF
- | TRBJ2-5 | TRBV7-3 | CASSLMAGGLETQYF
- | TRBJ2-7 | TRBV30 | CAWSRTGWNEQYF
few | TRBJ2-3 | TRBV5-1 | CASSFERDTQYF
- | TRBJ1-1 | TRBV10-3 | CAISVTGNTEAFF
few | TRBJ1-4 | TRBV7-9 | CASSPRDRGREKLFF
- | TRBJ2-2 | TRBV9 | CASSVVSSAYTGELFF
- | TRBJ2-1 | TRBV4-3 | CASSQDLGNGEQFF
few | TRBJ2-1 | TRBV4-2 | CASSQDPAEGRGQFF
- | TRBJ1-1 | TRBV5-1 | CASSLGTGGERDEAFF
- | TRBJ2-1 | TRBV6-5 | CASQTGDSRPNEQFF
- | TRBJ2-2 | TRBV12-5 | CASGLVQGASDPRELFF
- | TRBJ2-1 | TRBV7-3 | CASSLGLAGVNEQFF
- | TRBJ1-2 | TRBV7-8 | CASSPHPGLFDYGYTF
- | TRBJ1-1 | TRBV6-5 | CASSYSGRVNTEAFF
- | TRBJ1-1 | TRBV6-6 | CASSSRVGTEAFF
- | TRBJ1-2 | TRBV10-3 | CAISRGQSGYTF
- | TRBJ1-1 | TRBV29-1 | CSVAYQGSTEAFF
- | TRBJ1-6 | TRBV4-2 | CASSSRSNSPLHF
- | TRBJ1-1 | TRBV28 | CASRRQALNTEAFF
few | TRBJ1-3 | TRBV30 | CAWRRYRTGGYISGNTIYF
few | TRBJ2-3 | TRBV30 | CAWMSGFNTDTQYF
- | TRBJ1-5 | TRBV6-5 | CASSWTGRQPQHF
few | TRBJ2-7 | TRBV28 | CASSPGGKSPRPEQYF
few | TRBJ1-1 | TRBV6-5 | CASNPPTGNTEAFF
- | TRBJ1-2 | TRBV28 | CATRGAGYGYTF
- | TRBJ2-3 | TRBV5-4 | CASSLELAGDGSTDTQYF
few | TRBJ2-7 | TRBV7-2 | CASSLETGGQGFYEQYF
- | TRBJ2-7 | TRBV5-4 | CASSLGASYEQYF
many | TRBJ1-1 | TRBV30 | CAWSYPGGKAFF
few | TRBJ1-1 | TRBV7-8 | CASSWGPGQGLMGEAFF
- | TRBJ2-5 | TRBV4-3 | CASSLKWTGVRQETQYF
few | TRBJ2-1 | TRBV6-5 | CAGRGFAGEQFF
few | TRBJ1-6 | TRBV4-1 | CASSPPVDNSPLHF
- | TRBJ2-7 | TRBV10-3 | CAISRTGGYEQYF
- | TRBJ2-7 | TRBV7-6 | CASSVGLAEFGEQYF
many | TRBJ2-1 | TRBV29-1 | CSGLRGTGGYNEQFF
- | TRBJ2-4 | TRBV6-5 | CASSYSGTGNIQYF
- | TRBJ2-1 | TRBV5-1 | CASSGTSGRTYNEQFF